This T cell receptor (beta chain) is from a study of post-analysis software for immune sequencing data (dated by TCRdb to 2013 to 2016). Regarding the complete study: Recorded disease courses included relapsing-remitting, secondary progressive and progressive-relapsing multiple sclerosis, with some patients lacking subtype annotation. A subset of samples was prepared in parallel using single-end sample barcoding, then pooled and co-amplified after Illumina adapter ligation. Patient repertoires were compared against over ten previously published healthy control repertoires from donors aged roughly 6 to 26 years.

Paper-wide results and their limitations: Normalized Chao1 diversity was significantly lower in multiple sclerosis patients than controls, suggesting substantial peripheral T-cell clonal expansion. The control group was slightly older than the multiple sclerosis patient group. Patients showed significantly higher frequencies than controls for a handful of TRBV segments, among them TRBV5-6, TRBV5-1 and TRBV20-1. When samples were clustered directly using the F measure, samples prepared in the same batch co-clustered strongly, which prompted a batch-effect correction.

CDR3 length: 15 amino acids, cysteine to phenylalanine. Only the CDR3 DNA stays, 45 bases, in frame from base 1. The germline V gene gives CDR1 as SGHTA and CDR2 as FQGTGA. To demonstrate the VDJtools post-analysis software, the study profiled TCR beta repertoires from the peripheral blood of about 13 young patients with multiple sclerosis. The multiple sclerosis patients were children and adolescents between about 6 and 15 years of age. A remark on this clonotype: The antigen it binds to is not known. Nothing much larger sits one base from this clone, and base qualities are not available.

Preparation of the library involved PCR. The sample was run on an Illumina HiSeq 2500. To reduce PCR and sequencing biases, unique molecular identifiers were incorporated into the TCR beta cDNA libraries. Per 1 to 10 million input T cells, 500,000 or so cDNA molecules were obtained, such that each molecule approximated one T cell. The patient libraries were prepared and sequenced with the same protocol used for the earlier healthy control dataset. Samples belonging to the same batch were prepared together, multiplexed and sequenced on a shared HiSeq lane. In the original analysis: Raw barcoded reads were processed with MIGEC, discarding single-read molecular identifier groups before consensus assembly and CDR3 extraction. Clonotype tables were post-analysed with VDJtools, normalizing diversity by down-sampling all datasets to the smallest sample size. Repertoire overlap clustering matched CDR3 amino acid but not nucleotide sequences to correct batch-related cross-sample contamination. TCRdb reran the public reads through fastp at Q25 and MiXCR, keeping productive beta chains. Every distinct CDR3 protein forms one entry, paired with its most common genes and DNA. The authors' filters were not applied to this entry. This sample is represented by some 450,000 distinct CDR3 sequences; approximately 45% of them were singletons. The ten largest account for about 12% of the sample.

The TCR originated in a girl between 5 and 17 years old with multiple sclerosis. The chain was built from TRBV7-3 and TRBJ2-4, and 12 junction bases match TRBD1. The DNA end lines up better with TRBJ2-7; the J call may be wrong. The source material was blood. CDR3 sequence: CASSATGTGGSEQYF. DNA sequence: TGTGCCAGCAGCGCTACCGGGACAGGGGGCAGCGAGCAGTACTTC.